One sample yielded the 20 T cell receptor beta chains listed below, sequenced in a study of blood T cell repertoires in COVID-19. Clones were read by immunoSEQ multiplex PCR, and TCRdb kept only the in-frame ones, dropping some. The sample shows about 220,000 clones, about 86% of them seen only once. Material for sequencing was PBMCs or T cells enriched from blood (not recorded which). These receptors were obtained from a woman aged 40 to 55 with acute COVID-19.

This clone was seen only once. V and J are TRBV5-6 and TRBJ1-2; possible D gene TRBD1, 6 bases. CDR1 is SGHDT, CDR2 YYEEEE, per germline. CDR3 length: 16 residues. V lost 4 bases and J 4 bases, leaving 20 bases between the germline ends. Here the CDR3 reads CASSPRLTTGTYGYTF. Written as DNA, the CDR3 is TGTGCCAGCAGCCCTAGATTAACGACAGGTACCTATGGCTACACCTTC.

The J gene is TRBJ2-5, the V gene TRBV7-9, with 7 nucleotides matching TRBD1. The germline V gene encodes CDR1 SEHNR and CDR2 FQNEAQ (reference sequence). The CDR3 covers 16 residues. The V segment lost 2 bases and the J segment 2 bases; nucleotides outside the gene matches: 8. The CDR3 loop reads CASSLLQQGNQETQYF. CDR3 DNA sequence: TGTGCCAGCAGCTTACTACAACAGGGGAATCAAGAGACCCAGTACTTC.

The chain employs TRBV9 and TRBJ1-2; D ambiguous. Germline loops: CDR1 SGDLS, CDR2 YYNGEE. CDR3 size: 13 residues. V was clipped by 0 bases and J by 2 bases, with 5 bases between them. CDR3 nucleotides: TGTGCCAGCAGCGTAGCTAACAACTATGGCTACACCTTC. This encodes CASSVANNYGYTF.

The CDR3 here is CASSLSGGAANEQFF. The CDR3 region has the DNA TGTGCCAGCAGCTTAAGCGGGGGGGCCGCCAATGAGCAGTTCTTC. V gene TRBV7-8 combines with J gene TRBJ2-1, with 10 bases lining up with TRBD2. The germline CDR1 and CDR2 sequences are SGHVS and FQNEAQ. This CDR3 region has 15 residues. The ends lost 2 bases at V and 6 bases at J; junction bases unmatched: 4.

The CDR3 coding sequence is TGTGCCAGCAGTTCACAGGGAGGGCCGTCACCCCTCCACTTT. Amino acids: CASSSQGGPSPLHF. This rearrangement joins TRBV6-5 to TRBJ1-6, with D perhaps matching TRBD1 (6 bases). CDR3 length equals 14 residues. Trimming stripped 4 bases from V and 10 bases from J, with 14 bases between. Germline V gene sequence: CDR1 MNHEY, CDR2 SVGAGI.

This clone has more than one count but fewer than ten. The chain uses TRBV7-7 and TRBJ2-2, with a possible D match to TRBD2 (5 bases). Trimming stripped 3 bases from V and 4 bases from J, with 12 bases between. The CDR3 runs to 15 residues. Germline V CDR1 and CDR2: SSHAT, FNYEAQ (reference sequence). The CDR3 reads CASSLQLVGTGELFF. The CDR3 DNA is TGTGCCAGCAGCTTGCAACTAGTTGGCACCGGGGAGCTGTTTTTT.

The chain couples TRBV7-2 to TRBJ2-1; D may be TRBD1 (5 bases). This CDR3 has 15 amino acids. V was cut by 0 bases and J by 2 bases, with 8 bases left in between. Germline assignment: CDR1 SGHTA and CDR2 FQGNSA. Here the CDR3 reads CASSLARTTYNEQFF. CDR3 coding DNA: TGTGCCAGCAGCTTAGCTAGGACAACCTACAATGAGCAGTTCTTC.

This sequence joins TRBV9 and TRBJ2-5; D call uncertain. V was shortened by 0 bases and J by 3 bases, with 6 bases between the two germline ends. This CDR3 has 13 residues. Germline V gene sequence: CDR1 SGDLS, CDR2 YYNGEE. CDR3 in amino acids: CASSVAPEETQYF. CDR3 in DNA: TGTGCCAGCAGCGTAGCACCGGAAGAGACCCAGTACTTC.

This rearrangement joins TRBV6-5 to TRBJ2-7; 9 positions agree with TRBD2. J was trimmed by 4 bases and V by 6 bases; bases with no gene match: 10. The CDR3 is 15 residues long. The V gene's germline CDR1 is MNHEY and CDR2 SVGAGI. The CDR3 loop is CASSTGASGKYEQYF. The CDR3 coding sequence is TGTGCCAGCAGCACCGGGGCTAGCGGGAAGTACGAGCAGTACTTC.

V and J are TRBV18 and TRBJ1-4; D not certain. In germline, CDR1 is KGHSH, CDR2 LQKENI. V shed 2 bases and J shed 8 bases, with 6 bases lying between them. The CDR3 has 12 amino acids. This CDR3 reads CASSPNLEKLFF. CDR3 nucleotides: TGTGCCAGCTCACCAAATCTGGAAAAACTGTTTTTT.

The chain uses TRBV27 and TRBJ1-1, with D perhaps matching TRBD1 (6 bases). Looked up from germline, CDR1 is MNHEY and CDR2 is SMNVEV (reference sequence). V was trimmed by 0 bases and J by 0 bases, leaving 8 bases between them. The CDR3 extends over 15 amino acids. CDR3 sequence: CASSLSGAVNTEAFF. The CDR3 coding sequence is TGTGCCAGCAGTTTATCGGGGGCCGTGAACACTGAAGCTTTCTTT.

The chain links TRBV7-3 to TRBJ2-5; TRBD2 might be the D (7 bases). The CDR3 has 15 amino acids. Per the germline V gene, CDR1 is SGHTA and CDR2 is FQGTGA. Trimming pared 4 bases from V and 5 bases from J, leaving 17 bases between. The CDR3 bases are TGTGCCAGCAGCTCCGGAGGGGGGGCACGGGAGACCCAGTACTTC. It specifies CASSSGGGARETQYF. The full variable domain, its missing parts supplied by reference TRBV7-3 and TRBJ2-5, is GAGVSQTPSNKVTEKGKYVELRCDPISGHTALYWYRQSLGQGPEFLIYFQGTGAADDSGLPNDRFFAVRPEGSVSTLKIQRTERGDSAVYLCASSSGGGARETQYFGPGTRLLVL.

The genes are TRBV19 and TRBJ1-5; D is uncertain. V was trimmed by 1 base and J by 2 bases, leaving 9 bases between them. Germline V gene sequence: CDR1 LNHDA, CDR2 SQIVND (reference sequence). There are 15 residues in the CDR3. Here the CDR3 DNA reads TGTGCCAGTAGTATAGTCCCGGTGGGCAATCAGCCCCAGCATTTT. Protein sequence: CASSIVPVGNQPQHF.

The V and J genes are TRBV4-2 and TRBJ2-1, with TRBD2 matching 14 bases. From germline, CDR1 is LGHNA and CDR2 YNFKEQ. The CDR3 is made up of 17 amino acids. The V gene end was trimmed by 3 bases and the J gene end by 8 bases; junction bases not matched to a gene: 9. The CDR3 DNA is TGTGCCAGCAGCCAGGACCGACTGACTAGCGGGGGGGATGAGCAGTTCTTC. It codes for CASSQDRLTSGGDEQFF.

The rearrangement links TRBV7-6 to TRBJ2-1; the match to TRBD2 covers 7 bases. CDR3 length: 16 residues. Losses at the gene ends were 1 base for V and 7 bases for J; bases not matched to a gene: 10. Germline V CDR1 and CDR2: SGHVS, FNYEAQ. The DNA of the CDR3 is TGTGCCAGCAGCTTAGGAGGGAGGGTGATTAGTAATGAGCAGTTCTTC. This gives the protein CASSLGGRVISNEQFF.

This chain uses TRBV2 with TRBJ2-1; 7 bases align to TRBD2. Germline CDR1 reads SNHLY; CDR2 reads FYNNEI. The V gene end was trimmed by 3 bases and the J gene end by 6 bases; junction bases not matched to a gene: 8. This CDR3 comprises 15 residues. CDR3 sequence (DNA): TGTGCCAGCAGTGACTGGGACTACGCATTCAATGAGCAGTTCTTC. The encoded protein is CASSDWDYAFNEQFF.

The chain combines TRBV19 with TRBJ1-5; 9 positions agree with TRBD1. V was pared by 8 bases and J by 0 bases, with 5 bases of the junction left unmatched. CDR1 is LNHDA and CDR2 is SQIVND in the germline V gene (reference sequence). CDR3 length: 15 amino acids. In nucleotides, the CDR3 is TGTGCCAGTGGTGGACAGGGGTATAGCAATCAGCCCCAGCATTTT. This encodes CASGGQGYSNQPQHF. The full variable domain, in which reference TRBV19 and TRBJ1-5 provide the parts outside the CDR3, is DGGITQSPKYLFRKEGQNVTLSCEQNLNHDAMYWYRQDPGQGLRLIYYSQIVNDFQKGDIAEGYSVSREKKESFPLTVTSAQKNPTAFYLCASGGQGYSNQPQHFGDGTRLSIL.

The chain recombines TRBV27 with TRBJ1-4, with D perhaps TRBD1 (6 bases). This CDR3 contains 16 residues. CDR1 is MNHEY and CDR2 is SMNVEV in the germline V gene (reference sequence). The V end lost 2 bases, the J end lost 3 bases, and 13 bases lay between the germline ends. Here the CDR3 reads CASSLTRGASNEKLFF. The CDR3 DNA follows: TGTGCCAGCAGTTTAACCAGGGGCGCTTCTAATGAAAAACTGTTTTTT. Variable domain in full (rest from reference TRBV27 and TRBJ1-4): EAQVTQNPRYLITVTGKKLTVTCSQNMNHEYMSWYRQDPGLGLRQIYYSMNVEVTDKGDVPEGYKVSRKEKRNFPLILESPSPNQTSLYFCASSLTRGASNEKLFFGSGTQLSVL.

J is TRBJ1-5 and V is TRBV18; no clear D gene. Per germline, CDR1 KGHSH and CDR2 LQKENI. The CDR3 covers 14 residues. V shed 1 base and J shed 3 bases, with 7 bases lying between them. CDR3 loop: CASSPQAVNQPQHF. In nucleotides, the CDR3 is TGTGCCAGCTCACCACAGGCGGTCAATCAGCCCCAGCATTTT. Full variable domain (rest looked up from reference TRBV18 and TRBJ1-5): NAGVMQNPRHLVRRRGQEARLRCSPMKGHSHVYWYRQLPEEGLKFMVYLQKENIIDESGMPKERFSAEFPKEGPSILRIQQVVRGDSAAYFCASSPQAVNQPQHFGDGTRLSIL.

This clone has just one count. V and J are TRBV11-3 and TRBJ2-2, with a tentative D call TRBD2 (5 bases). CDR1 SGHNT and CDR2 YENEEA come from the germline V gene. CDR3 length: 16 residues. Trimming pared 5 bases from V and 0 bases from J, leaving 13 bases between. Here the CDR3 reads CASSDGRGTNTGELFF. Here the CDR3 DNA reads TGTGCCAGCAGCGACGGAAGAGGGACGAACACCGGGGAGCTGTTTTTT.